This record concerns one TCR beta chain sequence. Its specificity is unknown. This sample was taken from a study of shared clonotypes between healthy human individuals. Looked up from germline, CDR1 is SGHAT and CDR2 is FQNNGV. Trimming stripped 4 bases from V and 2 bases from J, with 21 bases between. The CDR3 is 18 residues long. Profiled with immunoSEQ multiplex PCR; TCRdb holds only in-frame clones, not every one. The sample includes about 2.2 million clones, about 94% seen only once; the top ten take over 1.5%. Findings and caveats of the study: Incomplete sequencing of sorted subsets was indicated by rarefaction despite large depth. Naive subsets tended to show greater estimated richness than memory subsets.

Naive-designated CD8 cells lacked CD45RO, were positively enriched for CCR7, and omitted terminally differentiated effector memory CD45RA+ cells. The TCR sequence derives from a man aged 18 to 35 in good health. Some clones in this sample may be carry-over from other donors' samples. The specimen sequenced was naive CD8+ T cells from PBMCs. The rearrangement links TRBV11-2 to TRBJ2-1, with D perhaps matching TRBD2 (7 bases). The CDR3 loop reads CASSSVAGPRGPYNEQFF. CDR3 nucleotide sequence: TGTGCCAGCAGCTCCGTAGCGGGCCCTCGGGGGCCCTACAATGAGCAGTTCTTC.